This TCR beta chain was sequenced for a study of prognosis after radiotherapy for stage I lung cancer (dated by TCRdb to the early 2020s). Study-wide context: Around 19 stage I NSCLC patients were enrolled in Nanjing, China, between April 2018 and January 2019. About 5 patients had oligometastatic NSCLC after surgical resection of the primary tumor, and 13 to 15 had newly diagnosed primary stage I lung tumors. All patients were regarded as medically inoperable, because of comorbidities in more than ten patients and refusal of surgery in more than 5 patients. The cohort was made up of under 15 men and about 6 women, with a median age of roughly 79 years and an age range of about 53 to 85 years. Under 15 patients had adenocarcinoma and 6 or 7 had squamous cell carcinoma as the tumor histology. Image-guided IMRT or VMAT was used to deliver SBRT in 3 to 5 fractions at a biologically effective dose of at least 100 Gy. SBRT was not combined with any concurrent therapy in any patient. Four of the 19 patients developed distant metastases after SBRT, at a median of roughly seven months; the other 15 showed no significant progression. The study profiled peripheral blood TCR beta repertoires from stage I NSCLC patients before and after stereotactic body radiotherapy and related them to distant failure. The study sequenced roughly 40 blood samples from about 19 patients, one before and one after SBRT per patient.

All patients had node-negative disease on CT and PET/CT, and none had a history of other malignancies or had previously received chemotherapy or radiotherapy. At each of two time points, approximately 6 milliliters of peripheral venous blood were collected in EDTA tubes. Ficoll-Paque Plus density-gradient centrifugation was used to isolate PBMCs. Immediately after collection, samples were stored at -80 degrees C until analysis. V is cut by 2 bases and J by 7 bases, and the space between the germline ends is 12 bases. There are 15 amino acids in the CDR3, from cysteine to phenylalanine inclusive. The CDR3 DNA has 45 bases and is translated from base 1. For CDR1 and CDR2, the germline V gene lists SNHLY and FYNNEI. Here is what the overall study found, with its caveats: No adjustment for multiple comparisons was applied to any of the reported P values. The small cohort and short follow-up limited the study, so independent validation of the findings is needed. Differences by metastasis status were reportedly seen in TRBV and TRBJ usage frequencies, involving two V genes at baseline and, after SBRT, nine or ten V genes and two J genes. Whether the expanded TCR clones were tumor-specific was not determined. Post-SBRT Shannon entropy and its change from baseline were lower in patients who developed distant metastases; baseline Shannon entropy was not associated with metastases. After SBRT, the count of unique TCR clones dropped from a median of roughly 9,400 beforehand to some 7,000 afterward (Wilcoxon paired P=0.011).

Two rounds of multiplex PCR were used to amplify the TCR beta CDR3 region from genomic DNA. The first PCR round used primers specific to each TRBV and TRBJ gene, and the primer sequences were filed in Chinese patent CN105087789A. The second PCR round used universal primers. The Roche High Pure PCR Template Preparation Kit was used to extract genomic DNA from the frozen PBMCs. The libraries underwent paired-end sequencing with 151 bp reads on an Illumina HiSeq 3000. In the authors' own workflow: CutAdapt was used to remove raw reads lacking the multiplex PCR primer sequences. Using PEAR, the high-quality paired reads were merged into contigs. MiXCR assigned TRB V, D and J gene segments to each contig by aligning to reference sequences. To remove sequencing errors, CDR3 sequences were clustered according to base quality and sequence similarity. Diversity was calculated as Shannon entropy divided by the natural log of the number of productive TCR sequences. One minus Shannon entropy divided by the natural log of the number of unique clonotypes was used as the definition of clonality. Progression-free survival cut-offs for repertoire metrics were chosen using the Youden index of ROC curves, with analyses run in R 3.5.3. TCRdb's own reprocessing of the public reads used fastp at Q25 and MiXCR and kept productive beta chains. Rows matching on CDR3 protein sequence are summarized as one entry with the most common DNA and genes. The V and J calls reflect TCRdb's pipeline rather than the authors' work. Present in this sample are approximately 28,000 distinct CDR3 sequences, roughly 40% of which were seen just once. Less than 20% of the sample rests with the top ten.

In the case of this clonotype: What antigen it recognizes has not been identified. Per-nucleotide qualities are absent, and no much larger clonotype sits a single base away.

Rearrangement joined TRBV2 to TRBJ1-6; a weak D assignment points to TRBD1 (5 bases agree). This TCR derives from a donor over 45 with non-small cell lung cancer. This specimen was PBMCs, taken before or after stereotactic body radiation therapy (not recorded which). CDR3 region: CASSERDGGNSPLHF. The nucleotide sequence is given as TGTGCCAGCAGTGAAAGGGACGGAGGGAATTCACCCCTCCACTTT.